This T cell receptor beta chain was captured in a study of T cell responses to AZD1222 COVID-19 vaccine. Study details: Whether given at about 4 or about 12 weeks, second doses were pooled.

Whole-study findings and limits: There were vaccine-associated CD4 TCRs across spike, dominant at 160-218 and 743-854. The study reported that nearly half of spike-specific TCRs target unmutated variant regions.

Measured with immunoSEQ multiplex PCR; TCRdb has only the in-frame clones, and not every one. Counted here are approximately 180,000 clones, about 90% occurring once; the ten biggest clones make up roughly 6%. As regards this clone: The antigen is unknown.

This receptor was identified in an adult in good health. Sequenced material: peripheral blood, taken on day 0 of AZD1222 vaccination.

The CDR3 DNA is TGTGCCAGCAGTTTGGCGGGAGGATCCCTAAGTGAGCAGTTCTTC. Protein: CASSLAGGSLSEQFF. This chain links TRBV27 with TRBJ2-1; 8 nucleotides line up with TRBD2. Germline assignment: CDR1 MNHEY and CDR2 SMNVEV (reference sequence). With 3 bases clipped from V and 9 bases from J, the junction kept 10 bases outside the gene matches. The CDR3 is 15 amino acids.